This T cell receptor (beta chain) was captured in a study of OX40 agonist ivuxolimab in advanced cancers. Germline V gene lookup returns CDR1 SEHNR and CDR2 FQNEAQ (reference sequence). The CDR3 has 15 amino acids. V was clipped by 1 base and J by 9 bases, with 16 bases between them. The assay was immunoSEQ multiplex PCR, and TCRdb's table has in-frame clones only and misses some. The data contain 13,000 to 15,000 clones, approximately 80% of them singletons. Sequencing was performed on CD4+ or CD8+ T cells sorted from blood, taken in a trial of the OX40 agonist ivuxolimab. The V call is TRBV7-9, the J call TRBJ1-3; possibly TRBD1 for D (6 bases). The receptor was derived from an adult with an advanced solid tumor such as melanoma, head and neck, liver or kidney cancer. The CDR3 bases are TGTGCCAGCAGCTTAGGGGGGCTACTGGAGAGCACCATATATTTT. Translated, it gives CASSLGGLLESTIYF.